This T cell receptor (beta chain) was captured by sequencing in a study of blood T cell repertoires in COVID-19. Turning to the study itself: Sites across the United States, Italy and Spain contributed samples from acute and convalescent COVID-19. The analysed material was cDNA or gDNA that came from T cells, B-cell-depleted T cells, or PBMCs.

Original processing notes: Counts of nucleated cells, estimated from reference gene primer amplification, were obtained. Libraries were prepared by immunoSEQ multiplex PCR; TCRdb keeps only in-frame clonotypes and omits some of them. The V and J calls and clone size are taken from that table; D and trimming were inferred from the DNA. The sample has about 120,000 clones, roughly three quarters seen once. Input material: peripheral blood. The TCR sequence derives from a man aged 35-49 years with active or convalescent COVID-19.

CDR3 DNA: TGTGCCAGCAGCTCCCCGATAAAGGGCAGGGTGGAAGCTTTCTTT. Translating gives CASSSPIKGRVEAFF. The J gene is TRBJ1-1, the V gene TRBV7-2; D possibly corresponds to TRBD1 (5 bases). V dropped 4 bases and J dropped 8 bases, with 20 bases sitting between them. Germline V gene sequence: CDR1 SGHTA, CDR2 FQGNSA. The CDR3 loop spans 15 amino acids. The variable domain in full, completed from reference TRBV7-2 and TRBJ1-1, reads GAGVSQSPSNKVTEKGKDVELRCDPISGHTALYWYRQSLGQGLEFLIYFQGNSAPDKSGLPSDRFSAERTGGSVSTLTIQRTQQEDSAVYLCASSSPIKGRVEAFFGQGTRLTVV.